The rows below give T cell receptor beta chains drawn from one sample of a study of CD8 T cells in Susac syndrome. A single record per CDR3 protein comes from TCRdb applying MiXCR to the immunoSEQ multiplex PCR reads. The table shows 250,000 or so distinct CDR3 sequences, with 93% occurring only once. The specimen sequenced was CD4+ T cells from PBMCs. Receptor source: a human donor with multiple sclerosis. Both conserved end residues are part of each CDR3. A D gene is named only where the DNA matches it firmly. Clone size, where shown, is once, few, many, or a class for clones that have expanded.

V gene	CDR3 length	J gene	clone size	D gene	CDR3 protein	CDR3 DNA
TRBV6-5	18	TRBJ2-6	once	NA	CASSYRQGPLSGANVLTF	TGTGCCAGCAGTTACAGGCAGGGACCCCTCTCTGGGGCCAACGTCCTGACTTTC
TRBV5-1	17	TRBJ2-3	NA	TRBD1	CASSLWSDRDSTDTQYF	TGCGCCAGCAGCTTGTGGTCCGACAGGGATAGCACAGATACGCAGTATTTT
TRBV12-3/TRBV12-4	15	TRBJ1-6	once	NA	CASSLDPGYNSPLHF	TGTGCCAGCAGTTTAGACCCTGGGTATAATTCACCCCTCCACTTT
TRBV6-5	16	TRBJ1-3	few	NA	CASSYKPGHSGNTIYF	TGTGCCAGCAGTTACAAACCGGGACATTCTGGAAACACCATATATTTT
TRBV12-3/TRBV12-4	14	TRBJ1-4	NA	TRBD1	CASSQAGGGEKLFF	TGTGCCAGCAGTCAAGCAGGGGGGGGTGAAAAACTGTTTTTT
TRBV25-1	13	TRBJ2-7	NA	NA	CASSKQGTYEQYF	TGTGCCAGCAGTAAACAGGGAACCTACGAGCAGTACTTC
TRBV28	11	TRBJ1-1	NA	NA	CASSLLQEAFF	TGTGCCAGCAGTTTGTTGCAGGAAGCTTTCTTT
TRBV29-1	15	TRBJ1-1	NA	TRBD1	CSVVKDRAFNTEAFF	TGCAGCGTTGTTAAAGACAGGGCTTTCAACACTGAAGCTTTCTTT
TRBV12-3/TRBV12-4	14	TRBJ2-7	NA	NA	CASSPSGVYERQYF	TGTGCCAGCTCACCTTCAGGAGTATACGAGCGGCAGTACTTC
TRBV18	15	TRBJ2-2	few	TRBD2	CASSPSGANTGELFF	TGTGCCAGCTCACCGAGCGGGGCGAACACCGGGGAGCTGTTTTTT
TRBV12-3/TRBV12-4	14	TRBJ1-1	once	NA	CASSFSHMNTEAFF	TGTGCCAGCAGTTTTAGCCACATGAACACTGAAGCTTTCTTT